These 10 T cell receptor beta chains were sequenced from one sample in a study of identical twins (dated by TCRdb to 2016 to 2017). The method behind the library was 5' RACE. TCRdb lists the instrument as Illumina HiSeq 2000. TCRdb reran the public reads through fastp at Q25 and MiXCR, keeping productive beta chains. Rows are unified per CDR3 protein, each entry keeping the most common DNA and genes. The sample profile shows approximately 1.8 million distinct CDR3 sequences; about 32% of them were found once. The ten largest clones take up about 0.27% of the sample. Sequences were obtained from cord blood. The receptors come from a newborn girl in good health.

This clonotype was found many times. This chain links TRBV5-1 with TRBJ2-5, with TRBD2 matching over 9 bases. The CDR3 is made up of 14 amino acids. V lost 3 bases, J lost 3 bases, and 3 bases stayed unmatched. CDR1 SGHRS and CDR2 YFSETQ come from the germline V gene. CDR3 in DNA: TGCGCCAGCAGCTCGTTAGCGGGGGAAGAGACCCAGTACTTC. Translated: CASSSLAGEETQYF.

The chain joins TRBV5-1 to TRBJ2-7, with D uncertain. Germline V lookup: CDR1 SGHRS, CDR2 YFSETQ. CDR3 length: 14 residues. V lost 0 bases and J lost 4, with 11 bases in between. The CDR3 region has the DNA TGCGCCAGCAGCTTGGGAGACCTTCCTTACGAGCAGTACTTC. Translation gives CASSLGDLPYEQYF.

V and J are TRBV19 and TRBJ2-1; TRBD2 matches 8 bases. V shed 5 bases and J 8 bases; nucleotides not matched to a gene: 8. CDR1 is LNHDA and CDR2 is SQIVND in the germline V gene (reference sequence). This CDR3 is built from 14 residues. CDR3 loop: CASSARSRGDEQFF. The DNA of the CDR3 is TGTGCCAGTAGTGCCAGGTCGCGGGGGGATGAGCAGTTCTTC. Filled out from reference TRBV19 and TRBJ2-1, the complete variable domain reads DGGITQSPKYLFRKEGQNVTLSCEQNLNHDAMYWYRQDPGQGLRLIYYSQIVNDFQKGDIAEGYSVSREKKESFPLTVTSAQKNPTAFYLCASSARSRGDEQFFGPGTRLTVL.

There are a few counts of this clonotype. This chain uses TRBV6-1 with TRBJ2-3; D is uncertain. Germline V gene data show CDR1 as MNHNS and CDR2 as SASEGT. This CDR3 comprises 13 residues. The V gene lost 2 bases and the J gene lost 4 bases, with 7 bases spanning the gap. CDR3 protein: CASSELVPDTQYF. The CDR3 nucleotides read TGTGCCAGCAGTGAACTAGTCCCAGATACGCAGTATTTT.

The CDR3 sequence: CSPPGGYTF. CDR3 coding DNA: TGCAGTCCACCCGGGGGCTACACCTTC. This chain connects TRBV20-1 to TRBJ1-2, with D hard to call. Germline CDR1 reads DFQATT; CDR2 reads SNEGSKA (reference sequence). The CDR3 sequence is 9 residues long. The V end was cut by 8 bases, the J end by 8 bases, with 9 bases between.

The chain has TRBV7-2 and TRBJ1-1; D call uncertain. The CDR3 loop spans 15 amino acids. The ends were cut back, 2 bases at V and 1 base at J, with 11 bases in the middle. Per germline, CDR1 SGHTA and CDR2 FQGNSA. CDR3 nucleotides: TGTGCCAGCAGCTTAAGGTCCATGGGGAACACTGAAGCTTTCTTT. Its protein product is CASSLRSMGNTEAFF.

This clonotype has only a few counts. This chain connects TRBV28 to TRBJ2-7, with D tentatively TRBD1 (5 bases). V was cut by 3 bases and J by 3 bases, with 18 bases left in between. CDR1 MDHEN and CDR2 SYDVKM come from the germline V gene. The CDR3 has 16 amino acids. The CDR3 protein is CASSFFQGHQSYEQYF. The CDR3 bases are TGTGCCAGCAGTTTTTTCCAGGGCCACCAAAGCTACGAGCAGTACTTC.

The genes are TRBV24-1 and TRBJ1-2, with 7 bases aligning to TRBD1. Germline values: CDR1 KGHDR, CDR2 SFDVKD. Trimming removed 7 bases from V and 6 bases from J; junction bases left unmatched: 7. This CDR3 is built from 13 residues. The CDR3 region has the DNA TGTGCCACCAGCCTACAGGGGACGGATGGCTACACCTTC. Translating it yields CATSLQGTDGYTF.

The chain employs TRBV4-2 and TRBJ2-7; tentatively, D is TRBD1 (5 bases). The DNA end lines up better with TRBJ2-5; the J call may be wrong. The CDR3 extends over 14 amino acids. CDR1 LGHNA and CDR2 YNFKEQ come from the germline V gene. This CDR3 reads CASSQGLGAGTQYF. CDR3 nucleotide sequence: TGTGCCAGCAGCCAGGGGCTAGGGGCAGGGACCCAGTACTTC.

The V and J genes are TRBV29-1 and TRBJ1-1, with D uncertain. V was shortened by 4 bases and J by 4 bases, with 13 bases between the two germline ends. The CDR3 has 13 residues. The V gene's germline CDR1 is SQVTM and CDR2 ANQGSEA. CDR3 nucleotide sequence: TGCAGCGTTGGTGAGAGAGGAGGCACTGAAGCTTTCTTT. Translated: CSVGERGGTEAFF.